This T cell receptor (beta chain) was captured in a study of vaccination effects on CD4 cells after COVID-19. Findings of the study overall: Spike-reactive clones present post-vaccine in convalescents were predominantly new vaccine-induced clones. Missing from the study were early post-infection timepoints, and its convalescent patients were few.

Comment on this clone: Its specificity is not known.

The protocol was immunoSEQ multiplex PCR, while the TCRdb copy is restricted to in-frame clones and leaves out a portion. The sample includes more than 20,000 clones, about four fifths of them seen just once. This CDR3 spans 13 amino acids. Looked up from germline, CDR1 is SGHRS and CDR2 is YFSETQ. V was shortened by 5 bases and J by 5 bases, with 8 bases between the two germline ends. The ViraFEST assay expanded antigen-specific CD4+ T cells with viral peptide pools before sequencing. On roughly day 9 of culture, CD4+ T cells were separated out. This individual contracted SARS-CoV-2 between March and December 2020, as verified by PCR. PBMC cultures contained about 2 million cells per well, 8.5 to 10 IU/ml IL-2 and roughly 10 ug/ml peptides. It was on days 3 and 7 that half the medium was replaced with IL-2 medium.

The TCR originated in a human donor who had a prior SARS-CoV-2 infection. This rearrangement joins TRBV5-1 to TRBJ1-6; perhaps TRBD1 as D (6 bases). The input for sequencing was CD4+ T cells from PBMCs cultured with a peptide pool, taken before COVID-19 vaccination. The DNA for the CDR3 is TGCGCCAGCAGTACAGGGAATAATTCACCCCTCCACTTT. This encodes CASSTGNNSPLHF.